This TCR beta chain was sequenced during a study of T cell responses to AZD1222 COVID-19 vaccine. General study results and limits: The CD4 TCRs associated with vaccination extended across spike and predominated at 160-218 and 743-854. Only five to seven individuals given AZD1222 were seropositive at baseline.

It was second doses at about 4 or about 12 weeks that were pooled. Notes on this clone: Its antigen is still unknown.

The method was immunoSEQ multiplex PCR; TCRdb's version includes in-frame clones alone and lacks a portion of them. The sample includes under 200,000 clones, around 90% of them seen just once. Sequenced material: peripheral blood, taken 28 days after the second AZD1222 dose. This receptor was identified in an adult who received the AZD1222 COVID-19 vaccine.

The CDR3 is CASSYPGTATEKLFF. CDR3 nucleotide sequence: TGTGCCAGCAGTTATCCCGGGACAGCGACGGAAAAACTGTTTTTT. The chain employs TRBV28 and TRBJ1-4, with 7 positions matching TRBD1. There are 15 residues in the CDR3. J was trimmed by 8 bases and V by 4 bases; bases with no gene match: 10. The germline V gene encodes CDR1 MDHEN and CDR2 SYDVKM.